This entry lists 17 T cell receptor beta chains sequenced from one sample in a study of T cell clonality in common variable immunodeficiency. Which antigens these TCRs recognize remains unknown. The protocol was immunoSEQ multiplex PCR, while the TCRdb copy is restricted to in-frame clones and leaves out a portion. Singletons are absent from the sample, which has some 34,000 clones. General study results and limits: In common variable immunodeficiency, TCR beta chains reportedly carried fewer deletions and N-nucleotide insertions.

The specimen was peripheral blood mononuclear cells. These receptor sequences come from a human donor with common variable immunodeficiency.

This clone occurred many times. The read terminates 3 residues before the CDR3 end, so the remaining end is supplied by the germline J gene. The chain employs TRBV2 and TRBJ2-7; TRBD2 agrees at 8 bases. The CDR3 is made up of 14 amino acids. The germline gives CDR1 SNHLY, CDR2 FYNNEI. With V trimmed by 6 bases and J by 2 bases, 6 bases remained unmatched. CDR3 bases read: TGTGCCAGCAGCCGACTAGCGAATACCTACGAG. Translation: CASSRLANTYE. The full CDR3 sequence reads CASSRLANTYEQYF.

This clone was counted a few times. The missing CDR3 end, 3 residues past where the read stops, is filled in from the germline J gene. J is TRBJ2-1 and V is TRBV7-2; 12 bases fit TRBD2. This CDR3 comprises 15 residues. J was trimmed by 8 bases and V by 4 bases; bases with no gene match: 6. Germline CDR1 and CDR2: SGHTA and FQGNSA. The CDR3 loop is CASSSLAGGPYEQFF. The DNA read from the CDR3 is TGTGCCAGCAGCTCCCTAGCGGGAGGGCCCTATGAG.

This clone has just a few counts. With the read ending 3 residues before the CDR3 end, the germline J gene is used to fill in that end. J is TRBJ2-5 and V is TRBV19; 7 bases align to TRBD1. V lost 4 bases, J lost 1 base, and 3 bases stayed unmatched. The CDR3 has 14 amino acids. The germline CDR1 and CDR2 sequences are LNHDA and SQIVND (reference sequence). The CDR3 loop is CASSKGQPQETQYF. The CDR3 DNA, read in part, is TGTGCCAGTAGTAAGGGACAGCCCCAAGAGACC.

This clone was observed a handful of times. The read gets to within 3 residues of the CDR3 end, and the germline J gene fills in the rest. J is TRBJ1-6 and V is TRBV30, with 8 bases fitting TRBD1. The germline V gene has CDR1 GTSNPN and CDR2 SVGIG (reference sequence). Trimming at V came to 3 bases and at J to 7 bases, leaving 5 bases not matched to a gene. The CDR3 totals 14 residues. CDR3 DNA (partial): TGTGCCTGGAGGACAGGGGTGATGAATTCACCC. Translation gives CAWRTGVMNSP. The complete CDR3 protein is CAWRTGVMNSPLHF.

Ten or more counts support this clone. The CDR3 is cut off 3 residues early in the read; its end comes from the germline J gene. V and J are TRBV29-1 and TRBJ2-5; 9 bases fit TRBD1. V lost 7 bases, J lost 5 bases, and 8 bases stayed unmatched. The CDR3 runs to 13 residues. The germline CDR1 and CDR2 sequences are SQVTM and ANQGSEA. The DNA read from the CDR3 is TGCAGCGCCGGAAGGGACAGGGTGGAGACC. This sequence encodes CSAGRDRVET. The full-length CDR3 reads as CSAGRDRVETQYF.

In its sample, this clone ranks as medium-sized. The CDR3 is cut off 3 residues early in the read; its end comes from the germline J gene. This rearrangement joins TRBV28 to TRBJ1-1, with a possible D match to TRBD1 (5 bases). The germline CDR1 and CDR2 sequences are MDHEN and SYDVKM. The CDR3 has 13 amino acids. CDR3 DNA (partial): TGTGCCAGCAGTTTACAAGTAGGGGATAGA. Amino acid sequence: CASSLQVGDR. The whole CDR3 protein is CASSLQVGDRAFF.

CDR3 loop: CASSIDLWGRESKETQYF. Incomplete CDR3 DNA: TGTGCCAGTAGTATAGATCTATGGGGGCGGGAGAGTAAAGAGACC. The chain has TRBV19 and TRBJ2-5; D perhaps matches TRBD2 (7 bases). The read finishes 3 residues shy of the CDR3 end, and the germline J gene is used to complete it. Looked up from germline, CDR1 is LNHDA and CDR2 is SQIVND (reference sequence). The CDR3 is 18 amino acids. V was pared by 0 bases and J by 3 bases, with 20 bases between.

This clone was seen at least ten times. With the read ending 3 residues before the CDR3 end, the germline J gene is used to fill in that end. The chain has TRBV27 and TRBJ2-3, with 9 bases matching TRBD2. The ends lost 2 bases at V and 4 bases at J; junction bases unmatched: 1. The V gene's germline CDR1 is MNHEY and CDR2 SMNVEV (reference sequence). The CDR3 consists of 14 residues. The part of the CDR3 DNA that was read is TGTGCCAGCAGTTTAGCGGGGGGGGCAGATACG. Encoded protein: CASSLAGGADT. The CDR3, in full, reads CASSLAGGADTQYF.

Remarks on this clone: The read ends 3 residues before the CDR3 terminus; that terminus is restored from the germline J gene. This chain links TRBV20-1 with TRBJ1-2; D is possibly TRBD1 (6 bases). Germline CDR1 is DFQATT and CDR2 is SNEGSKA (reference sequence). V lost 6 bases, J lost 1 base, and 15 bases lay in between. The CDR3 has 14 residues. The CDR3 bases that were read are TGCAGTGCCCCCTGGGGAGGGGGTAACTATGGC. It translates to CSAPWGGGNYG. The whole CDR3 sequence reads CSAPWGGGNYGYTF.

This clone was seen only a few times. The CDR3 goes on 3 residues after the read ends, and that part is filled in from the germline J gene. The gene calls are TRBV19 and TRBJ1-4, with 7 positions matching TRBD1. CDR1 is LNHDA and CDR2 is SQIVND in the germline V gene (reference sequence). V lost 5 bases, J lost 8 bases, and 8 bases stayed unmatched. This CDR3 comprises 14 residues. CDR3 sequence: CASSPTGEEEKLFF. The sequenced part of the CDR3 DNA is TGTGCCAGTAGTCCTACAGGGGAGGAAGAAAAA.

For this clone: The read ends 3 residues early relative to the CDR3; the germline J gene fills the gap. The gene calls are TRBV30 and TRBJ2-7, with D possibly TRBD2 on 5 matching bases. V lost 8 bases and J 1 base, leaving 18 bases between the germline ends. The germline V gene has CDR1 GTSNPN and CDR2 SVGIG (reference sequence). The CDR3 is 14 amino acids. CDR3 bases read: TGTGCCAGCAGCCCTGAGGGCAGGTCCTACGAG. Translated: CASSPEGRSYE. The whole CDR3 is CASSPEGRSYEQYF.

This clone has at least ten counts. The CDR3 is cut off 3 residues early in the read; its end comes from the germline J gene. The V call is TRBV29-1, the J call TRBJ1-1, with TRBD1 matching 7 bases. The CDR3 totals 14 residues. V shed 3 bases, J shed 0 bases, and the junction held 4 bases outside the gene matches. From germline, CDR1 is SQVTM and CDR2 ANQGSEA. CDR3 amino acids: CSVEGGQLNTEAFF. The CDR3 DNA, read in part, is TGCAGCGTTGAGGGGGGACAGCTGAACACTGAA. Full variable domain (outside the CDR3, taken from reference TRBV29-1 and TRBJ1-1): SAVISQKPSRDICQRGTSLTIQCQVDSQVTMMFWYRQQPGQSLTLIATANQGSEATYESGFVIDKFPISRPNLTFSTLTVSNMSPEDSSIYLCSVEGGQLNTEAFFGQGTRLTVV.

There are many counts of this clone. The CDR3 is cut off 3 residues early in the read; its end comes from the germline J gene. Other DNA sequences in the same sample also yield this CDR3. V usage is TRBV7-2 and J usage is TRBJ2-5, with 13 bases aligning to TRBD2. This CDR3 spans 15 amino acids. V dropped 5 bases and J dropped 4; count of bases not matched to a gene: 4. Germline V gene lookup returns CDR1 SGHTA and CDR2 FQGNSA. CDR3 bases read: TGTGCCAGCAGCCCGCGGACTAGCGGGAGAGAGACC. Its translation: CASSPRTSGRET. In full, the CDR3 reads CASSPRTSGRETQYF.

This clone was seen repeatedly, ten times or more. The read falls 3 residues short of the CDR3 end, and the missing part is taken from the germline J gene. V usage is TRBV5-4 and J usage is TRBJ2-7; D may be TRBD2 (6 bases). The V end lost 2 bases, the J end lost 3 bases, and 15 bases lay between the germline ends. Germline V gene sequence: CDR1 SGHNT, CDR2 YYREEE (reference sequence). The CDR3 runs to 15 residues. The DNA read from the CDR3 is TGTGCCAGCAGCTTAGCCTTAGCGGAGGACTACGAG. Translation: CASSLALAEDYE. The full CDR3 reads CASSLALAEDYEQYF. The whole variable domain, filled in from reference TRBV5-4 and TRBJ2-7, reads ETGVTQSPTHLIKTRGQQVTLRCSSQSGHNTVSWYQQALGQGPQFIFQYYREEENGRGNFPPRFSGLQFPNYSSELNVNALELDDSALYLCASSLALAEDYEQYFGPGTRLTVT.

This clone was observed a few times. The read is 3 residues too short to cover the CDR3 end, so that end is filled in from the germline J gene. This chain connects TRBV18 to TRBJ2-6; TRBD1 matches 8 bases. Germline V gene data show CDR1 as KGHSH and CDR2 as LQKENI. The ends lost 5 bases at V and 1 base at J; junction bases unmatched: 7. CDR3 length: 17 residues. The sequenced CDR3 bases are TGTGCCAGCTCATCCGGGACAGGTTCTTCTGGGGCCAACGTC. Translating it yields CASSSGTGSSGANV. The CDR3 reads in full as CASSSGTGSSGANVLTF.

This clone was picked up many times. The observed sequence ends 3 residues before the CDR3 terminus, with the missing tail filled in from the germline J gene. The chain links TRBV19 to TRBJ2-3; 7 bases are a match to TRBD2. V shed 5 bases, J shed 5 bases, and the junction held 7 bases outside the gene matches. Germline V gives CDR1 LNHDA, CDR2 SQIVND (reference sequence). The CDR3 loop spans 14 amino acids. The CDR3 reads CASSWERGGDTQYF. CDR3 DNA, as far as it was read: TGTGCCAGTAGTTGGGAGCGGGGAGGAGATACG.

As for this clone: The read finishes 3 residues shy of the CDR3 end, and the germline J gene is used to complete it. The chain is built from TRBV5-6 and TRBJ2-5; weak D call: TRBD1 (5 bases). Trimming removed 3 bases from V and 2 bases from J, with 11 bases in between. Germline CDR1 and CDR2: SGHDT and YYEEEE. The CDR3 is 14 residues long. This CDR3 is CASSSQTVQETQYF. CDR3 DNA, as far as it was read: TGTGCCAGCAGCTCCCAGACAGTACAAGAGACC.